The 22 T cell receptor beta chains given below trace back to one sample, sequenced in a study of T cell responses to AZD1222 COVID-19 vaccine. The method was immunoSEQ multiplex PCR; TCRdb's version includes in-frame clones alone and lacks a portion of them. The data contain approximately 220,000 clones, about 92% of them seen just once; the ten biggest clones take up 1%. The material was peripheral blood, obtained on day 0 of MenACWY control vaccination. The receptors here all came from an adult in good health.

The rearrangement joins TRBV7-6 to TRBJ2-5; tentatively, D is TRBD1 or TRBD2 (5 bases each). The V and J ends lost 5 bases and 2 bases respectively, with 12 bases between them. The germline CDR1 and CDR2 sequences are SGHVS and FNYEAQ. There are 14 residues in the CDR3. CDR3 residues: CASSLGTAQETQYF. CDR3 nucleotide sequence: TGTGCCAGCAGCCTCGGGACCGCGCAAGAGACCCAGTACTTC.

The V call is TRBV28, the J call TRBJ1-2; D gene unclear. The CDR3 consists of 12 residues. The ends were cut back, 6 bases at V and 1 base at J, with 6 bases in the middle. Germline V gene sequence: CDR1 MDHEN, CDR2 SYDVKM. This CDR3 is CASSPDNYGYTF. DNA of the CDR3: TGTGCCAGCAGCCCTGATAACTATGGCTACACCTTC.

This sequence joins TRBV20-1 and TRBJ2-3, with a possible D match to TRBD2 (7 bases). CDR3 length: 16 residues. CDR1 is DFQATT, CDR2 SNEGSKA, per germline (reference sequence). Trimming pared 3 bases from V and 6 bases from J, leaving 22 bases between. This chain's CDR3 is CSASGGGRRHRDTQYF. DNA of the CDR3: TGCAGTGCTAGTGGCGGGGGCCGCAGACATAGGGATACGCAGTATTTT.

CDR3 nucleotides: TGTGCCAGCAGTTTCCAGGGGTTGGCGACTGAAGCTTTCTTT. Its translation: CASSFQGLATEAFF. The J gene is TRBJ1-1, the V gene TRBV27, with D possibly matching TRBD1 (6 bases). Germline CDR1 reads MNHEY; CDR2 reads SMNVEV (reference sequence). There are 14 residues in the CDR3. Deletions cut 3 bases from V and 5 bases from J, with 13 bases between.

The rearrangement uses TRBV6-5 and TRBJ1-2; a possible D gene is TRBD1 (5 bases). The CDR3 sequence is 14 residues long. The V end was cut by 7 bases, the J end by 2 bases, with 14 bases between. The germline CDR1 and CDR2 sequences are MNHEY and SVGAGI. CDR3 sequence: CASIGAGLNYGYTF. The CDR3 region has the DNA TGTGCCAGCATTGGGGCAGGGCTCAACTATGGCTACACCTTC.

The CDR3, as DNA: TGCGCCAGCAGCGCGGGACAGGGAGGCGGAAAACTGTTTTTT. It is translated as CASSAGQGGGKLFF. The chain uses TRBV5-1 and TRBJ1-4; TRBD1 agrees at 9 bases. The CDR3 is 14 residues long. The germline V gene has CDR1 SGHRS and CDR2 YFSETQ. V was pared by 4 bases and J by 10 bases, with 8 bases of the junction left unmatched.

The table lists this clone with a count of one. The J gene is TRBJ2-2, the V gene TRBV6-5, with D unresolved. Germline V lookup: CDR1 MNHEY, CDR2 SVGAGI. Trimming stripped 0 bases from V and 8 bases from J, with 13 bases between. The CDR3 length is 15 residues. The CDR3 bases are TGTGCCAGCAGTTACTCGAGGTCAGCCTTGGGGGAGCTGTTTTTT. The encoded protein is CASSYSRSALGELFF.

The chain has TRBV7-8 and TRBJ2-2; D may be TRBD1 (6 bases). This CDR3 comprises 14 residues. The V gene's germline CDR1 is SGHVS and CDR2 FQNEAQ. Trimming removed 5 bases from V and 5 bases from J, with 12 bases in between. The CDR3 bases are TGTGCCAGCAGCGGATACAGGGCTACCGGGGAGCTGTTTTTT. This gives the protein CASSGYRATGELFF.

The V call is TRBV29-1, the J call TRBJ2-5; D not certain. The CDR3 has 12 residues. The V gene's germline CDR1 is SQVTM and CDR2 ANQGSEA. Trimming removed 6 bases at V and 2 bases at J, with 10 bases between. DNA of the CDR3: TGCAGCGTCCAAGGCAGACAAGAGACCCAGTACTTC. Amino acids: CSVQGRQETQYF.

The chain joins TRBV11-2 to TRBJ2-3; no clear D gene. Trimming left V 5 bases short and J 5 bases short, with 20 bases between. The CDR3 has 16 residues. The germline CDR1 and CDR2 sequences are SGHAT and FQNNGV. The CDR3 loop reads CASSRILGSILDTQYF. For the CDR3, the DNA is TGTGCCAGCAGCCGTATATTGGGCAGTATTTTAGATACGCAGTATTTT. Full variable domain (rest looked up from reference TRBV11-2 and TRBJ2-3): EAGVAQSPRYKIIEKRQSVAFWCNPISGHATLYWYQQILGQGPKLLIQFQNNGVVDDSQLPKDRFSAERLKGVDSTLKIQPAKLEDSAVYLCASSRILGSILDTQYFGPGTRLTVL.

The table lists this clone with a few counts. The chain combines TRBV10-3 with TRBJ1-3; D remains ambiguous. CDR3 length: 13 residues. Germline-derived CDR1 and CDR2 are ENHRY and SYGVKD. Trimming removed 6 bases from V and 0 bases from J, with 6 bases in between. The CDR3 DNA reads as TGTGCCATCAGACCAAGCTCTGGAAACACCATATATTTT. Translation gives CAIRPSSGNTIYF.

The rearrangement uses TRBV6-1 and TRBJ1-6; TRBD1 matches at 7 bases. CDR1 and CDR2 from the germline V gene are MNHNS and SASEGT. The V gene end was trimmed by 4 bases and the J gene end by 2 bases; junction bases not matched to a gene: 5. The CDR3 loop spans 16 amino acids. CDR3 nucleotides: TGTGCCAGCAGTGCGCAGGGGGGCACCTATAATTCACCCCTCCACTTT. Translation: CASSAQGGTYNSPLHF.

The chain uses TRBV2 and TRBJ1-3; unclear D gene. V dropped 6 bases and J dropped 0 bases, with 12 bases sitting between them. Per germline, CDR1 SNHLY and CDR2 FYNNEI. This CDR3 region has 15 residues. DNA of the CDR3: TGTGCCAGCAGGGATCAAGGCGACTCTGGAAACACCATATATTTT. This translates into CASRDQGDSGNTIYF.

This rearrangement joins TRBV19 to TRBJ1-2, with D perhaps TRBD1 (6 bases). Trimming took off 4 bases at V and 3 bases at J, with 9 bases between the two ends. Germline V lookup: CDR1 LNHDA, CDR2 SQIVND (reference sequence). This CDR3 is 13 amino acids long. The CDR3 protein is CASSRQGYYGYTF. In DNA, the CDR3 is TGTGCCAGTAGTAGGCAGGGGTACTATGGCTACACCTTC.

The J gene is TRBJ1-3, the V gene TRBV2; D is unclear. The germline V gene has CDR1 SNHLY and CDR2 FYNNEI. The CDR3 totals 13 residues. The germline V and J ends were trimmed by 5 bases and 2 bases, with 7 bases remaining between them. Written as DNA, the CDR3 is TGTGCCAGCAGTAGGTCTCCTGGAAACACCATATATTTT. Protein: CASSRSPGNTIYF.

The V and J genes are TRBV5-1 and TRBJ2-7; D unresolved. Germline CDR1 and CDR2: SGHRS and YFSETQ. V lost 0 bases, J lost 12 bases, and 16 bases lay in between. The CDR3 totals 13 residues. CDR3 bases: TGCGCCAGCAGCTTGGCCGTTAGTGCTCCGGGGTACTTC. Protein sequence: CASSLAVSAPGYF.

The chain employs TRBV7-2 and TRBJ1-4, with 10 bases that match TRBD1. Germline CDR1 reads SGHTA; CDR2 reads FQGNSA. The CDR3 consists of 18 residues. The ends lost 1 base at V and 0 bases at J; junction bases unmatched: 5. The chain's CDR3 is CASSLVTGGHATNEKLFF. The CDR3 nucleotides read TGTGCCAGCAGCTTAGTGACAGGGGGCCATGCAACTAATGAAAAACTGTTTTTT.

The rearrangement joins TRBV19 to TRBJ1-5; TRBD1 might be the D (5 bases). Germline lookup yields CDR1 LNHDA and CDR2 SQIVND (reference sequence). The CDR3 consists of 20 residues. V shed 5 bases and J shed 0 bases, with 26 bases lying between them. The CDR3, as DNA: TGTGCCAGTAGTCCCCCCCTGGGGAGACAGTCTAATTATAGCAATCAGCCCCAGCATTTT. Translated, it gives CASSPPLGRQSNYSNQPQHF.

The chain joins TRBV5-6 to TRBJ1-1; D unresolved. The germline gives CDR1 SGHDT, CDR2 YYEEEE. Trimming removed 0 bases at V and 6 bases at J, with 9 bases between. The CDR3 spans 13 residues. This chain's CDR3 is CASSLVLAPEAFF. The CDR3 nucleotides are TGTGCCAGCAGCTTGGTACTGGCCCCTGAAGCTTTCTTT. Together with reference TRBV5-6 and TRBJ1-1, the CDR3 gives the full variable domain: DAGVTQSPTHLIKTRGQQVTLRCSPKSGHDTVSWYQQALGQGPQFIFQYYEEEERQRGNFPDRFSGHQFPNYSSELNVNALLLGDSALYLCASSLVLAPEAFFGQGTRLTVV.

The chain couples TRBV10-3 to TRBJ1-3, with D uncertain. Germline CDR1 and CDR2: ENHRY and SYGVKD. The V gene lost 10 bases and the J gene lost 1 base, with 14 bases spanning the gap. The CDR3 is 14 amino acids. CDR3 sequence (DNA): TGTGCCACAAGCCCGGTGGGGTCTGGAAACACCATATATTTT. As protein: CATSPVGSGNTIYF.

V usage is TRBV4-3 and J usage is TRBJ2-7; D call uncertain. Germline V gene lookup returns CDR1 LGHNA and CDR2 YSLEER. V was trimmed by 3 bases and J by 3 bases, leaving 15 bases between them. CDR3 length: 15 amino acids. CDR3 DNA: TGCGCCAGCAGCCACCGATTAGGTGGGCACTACGAGCAGTACTTC. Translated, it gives CASSHRLGGHYEQYF.

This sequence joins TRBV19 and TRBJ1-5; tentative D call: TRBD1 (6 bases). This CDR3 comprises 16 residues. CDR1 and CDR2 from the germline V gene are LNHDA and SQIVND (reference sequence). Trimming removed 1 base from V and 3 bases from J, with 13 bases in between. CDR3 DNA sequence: TGTGCCAGTAGTATAGGCCAAGGACAGAACAATCAGCCCCAGCATTTT. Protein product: CASSIGQGQNNQPQHF.